This TCR beta chain was identified in a study of T cell changes during pregnancy in multiple sclerosis. CDR1 is MNHEY and CDR2 is SVGAGI in the germline V gene. The ends lost 5 bases at V and 1 base at J; junction bases unmatched: 3. The CDR3 spans 14 residues. Data came from immunoSEQ multiplex PCR; TCRdb stores just in-frame clones and leaves some out. Among tens of thousands of clones listed, roughly 93% were seen once. This rearrangement joins TRBV6-5 to TRBJ1-1; 8 bases agree with TRBD1. This specimen consisted of peripheral blood, obtained in the second trimester of pregnancy. The clonotype originates from a female donor with multiple sclerosis, enrolled in a pregnancy study. DNA of the CDR3: TGTGCCAGCAGTAGAGACAGGGGGAACACTGAAGCTTTCTTT. This codes for CASSRDRGNTEAFF.